These 19 T cell receptor beta chains share one sample of origin, sequenced in a study of blood T cell repertoires in COVID-19. TCRdb's copy holds only in-frame clones and misses some; the assay was immunoSEQ multiplex PCR. The sample lists approximately 60,000 clones, 76% seen once, with roughly half in the top ten. Sequences were obtained from peripheral blood. These receptors originate from a woman at least 80 years old with acute or convalescent COVID-19.

The J gene is TRBJ2-6, the V gene TRBV7-3; weak D call: TRBD2 (6 bases). Trimming took off 9 bases at V and 0 bases at J, with 12 bases between the two ends. The CDR3 loop spans 15 amino acids. Germline CDR1 reads SGHTA; CDR2 reads FQGTGA. The CDR3 bases are TGTGCCAGTCGACTAGATACCTCTGGGGCCAACGTCCTGACTTTC. Translating gives CASRLDTSGANVLTF. Full variable domain (missing parts from reference TRBV7-3 and TRBJ2-6): GAGVSQTPSNKVTEKGKYVELRCDPISGHTALYWYRQSLGQGPEFLIYFQGTGAADDSGLPNDRFFAVRPEGSVSTLKIQRTERGDSAVYLCASRLDTSGANVLTFGAGSRLTVL.

This clone showed up just a few times. This chain uses TRBV2 with TRBJ1-2; 9 bases line up with TRBD1. The length of the CDR3 is 14 residues. J gave up 8 bases and V 7 bases, and 11 bases lay outside the gene matches. Looked up from germline, CDR1 is SNHLY and CDR2 is FYNNEI. CDR3 region: CASTPEQGALGYTF. As DNA, the CDR3 is TGTGCCAGCACCCCTGAACAGGGGGCGCTGGGCTACACCTTC. Full variable domain (missing parts from reference TRBV2 and TRBJ1-2): EPEVTQTPSHQVTQMGQEVILRCVPISNHLYFYWYRQILGQKVEFLVSFYNNEISEKSEIFDDQFSVERPDGSNFTLKIRSTKLEDSAMYFCASTPEQGALGYTFGSGTRLTVV.

The chain carries TRBV7-8 and TRBJ1-5; no clear D. CDR3 length: 16 residues. The ends were cut back, 0 bases at V and 7 bases at J, with 16 bases in the middle. Germline loops: CDR1 SGHVS, CDR2 FQNEAQ. The CDR3 loop reads CASSLAIAAARQPQHF. The DNA of the CDR3 is TGTGCCAGCAGCTTAGCAATTGCGGCAGCTCGACAGCCCCAGCATTTT.

The chain is built from TRBV14 and TRBJ2-1; TRBD2 aligns across 13 bases. This CDR3 comprises 18 residues. The junction had 8 bases not matched to a gene; V was cut back by 4 bases and J by 2 bases. The germline V gene has CDR1 SGHDN and CDR2 FVKESK. The CDR3 region has the DNA TGTGCCAGCAGCCCACGCGGACTAGCGGGAGTAACCTACAATGAGCAGTTCTTC. Its protein is CASSPRGLAGVTYNEQFF.

V usage is TRBV7-2 and J usage is TRBJ2-3; 14 bases match TRBD2. This CDR3 is built from 17 residues. With V trimmed by 4 bases and J by 4 bases, 7 bases remained unmatched. The V gene's germline CDR1 is SGHTA and CDR2 FQGNSA. CDR3 loop: CASSSGGLAGAADTQYF. The CDR3 DNA is TGTGCCAGCAGCTCCGGGGGACTAGCGGGGGCGGCAGATACGCAGTATTTT.

The chain employs TRBV7-2 and TRBJ2-3; D is perhaps TRBD2 (6 bases). In germline, CDR1 is SGHTA, CDR2 FQGNSA. This CDR3 is 15 amino acids long. V lost 0 bases and J 5 bases, leaving 12 bases between the germline ends. In nucleotides, the CDR3 is TGTGCCAGCAGCTTAGCCCGGGGGAGTAGAGATACGCAGTATTTT. Its protein is CASSLARGSRDTQYF.

The V gene is TRBV24-1, the J gene TRBJ2-5, with D tentatively TRBD2 (5 bases). Looked up from germline, CDR1 is KGHDR and CDR2 is SFDVKD. This CDR3 region has 15 residues. V shed 2 bases and J shed 5 bases, with 14 bases lying between them. The CDR3 here is CATSDSRSGGETQYF. DNA for the CDR3: TGTGCCACCAGTGATTCGAGAAGCGGTGGGGAGACCCAGTACTTC.

J is TRBJ2-7 and V is TRBV6-6, with 10 bases lining up with TRBD1. Germline trimming cut 5 bases from V and 4 bases from J; bases unmatched to any gene: 5. The length of the CDR3 is 14 residues. Germline CDR1 and CDR2: MNHNY and SVGAGI (reference sequence). In DNA form, the CDR3 reads TGTGCCAGCAGTACCCGGACAGGGGGTTACGAGCAGTACTTC. This codes for CASSTRTGGYEQYF.

V is TRBV7-3 and J is TRBJ2-6; 7 bases line up with TRBD1. The V segment lost 5 bases and the J segment 2 bases; nucleotides outside the gene matches: 3. Germline CDR1 is SGHTA and CDR2 is FQGTGA. This CDR3 has 15 residues. The CDR3 region has the DNA TGTGCCAGCAGCACGGGGACAGCTGGGGCCAACGTCCTGACTTTC. Amino acids: CASSTGTAGANVLTF.

The sample holds one count of this clone. This rearrangement joins TRBV10-3 to TRBJ1-2; D ambiguous. The CDR3 contains 11 residues. Germline CDR1 ENHRY, CDR2 SYGVKD. Between the trimmed V and J ends, which lost 7 bases and 5 bases, there was a span of 8 bases. The CDR3 DNA reads TGTGCCATCAATGCGGGGTATGGCTACACCTTC. It codes for CAINAGYGYTF.

The chain has TRBV5-1 and TRBJ1-2; weak D call: TRBD1 (6 bases). V was trimmed by 4 bases and J by 1 base, leaving 11 bases between them. The CDR3 is 14 amino acids. Germline V gene data show CDR1 as SGHRS and CDR2 as YFSETQ. In DNA form, the CDR3 reads TGCGCCAGCAGCAGATCAGGGGTTAACTATGGCTACACCTTC. It codes for CASSRSGVNYGYTF. The full variable domain, with the rest looked up from reference TRBV5-1 and TRBJ1-2, is KAGVTQTPRYLIKTRGQQVTLSCSPISGHRSVSWYQQTPGQGLQFLFEYFSETQRNKGNFPGRFSGRQFSNSRSEMNVSTLELGDSALYLCASSRSGVNYGYTFGSGTRLTVV.

The CDR3 DNA reads as TGTGCCAGCAGCTCGGCGGGCGGGAGAGCTAAGAATGAGCAGTTCTTC. Translation gives CASSSAGGRAKNEQFF. The V call is TRBV7-9, the J call TRBJ2-1, with 7 bases aligning to TRBD2. V lost 4 bases and J lost 7; bases outside the gene matches: 13. The CDR3 is 16 residues long. The germline V gene has CDR1 SEHNR and CDR2 FQNEAQ (reference sequence).

This clone has only one observation. This rearrangement joins TRBV2 to TRBJ2-4, with D possibly being TRBD1 (5 bases). V lost 5 bases to trimming and J lost 0 bases, with 17 bases between them. Germline CDR1 SNHLY, CDR2 FYNNEI. The CDR3 is 17 residues long. The CDR3 sequence: CASSLPQGPGAKNIQYF. Written as DNA, the CDR3 is TGTGCCAGCAGTTTACCCCAGGGCCCTGGAGCCAAAAACATTCAGTACTTC.

This chain uses TRBV24-1 with TRBJ1-5, with TRBD1 matching 8 bases. V lost 6 bases to trimming and J lost 7 bases; unmatched junction nucleotides: 7. There are 14 residues in the CDR3. From germline, CDR1 is KGHDR and CDR2 SFDVKD. CDR3 sequence reads: CATSSGGGSQPQHF. CDR3 in DNA: TGTGCCACCAGTTCAGGGGGCGGGAGCCAGCCCCAGCATTTT.

This chain joins TRBV9 and TRBJ2-1, with TRBD2 identical over 13 bases. Unmatched junction bases numbered 3, after V lost 0 bases and J lost 9 bases. The CDR3 is 15 residues long. Germline values: CDR1 SGDLS, CDR2 YYNGEE. The DNA for the CDR3 is TGTGCCAGCAGCGTAGCAGGACTAGCGGGGGTTGAGCAGTTCTTC. The encoded protein is CASSVAGLAGVEQFF.

The chain carries TRBV5-6 and TRBJ2-1, with unresolved D. Germline V lookup: CDR1 SGHDT, CDR2 YYEEEE. The germline V and J ends were trimmed by 2 bases and 4 bases, with 7 bases remaining between them. The CDR3 consists of 13 residues. The chain's CDR3 is CASSLGGYNEQFF. As DNA, the CDR3 is TGTGCCAGCAGCTTAGGCGGATACAATGAGCAGTTCTTC.

The V and J genes are TRBV7-9 and TRBJ2-1; a weak D match, TRBD1 (6 bases). The CDR3 has 15 residues. Between the trimmed V and J ends, which lost 3 bases and 2 bases, there was a span of 11 bases. Germline V gene lookup returns CDR1 SEHNR and CDR2 FQNEAQ (reference sequence). CDR3 coding DNA: TGTGCCAGCAGCTTTTCACAGGGCCCCTACAATGAGCAGTTCTTC. It is translated as CASSFSQGPYNEQFF.

The V and J genes are TRBV7-9 and TRBJ1-4; TRBD1 aligns across 9 bases. There are 14 residues in the CDR3. V was clipped by 5 bases and J by 8 bases; unmatched bases: 6. Germline CDR1 reads SEHNR; CDR2 reads FQNEAQ (reference sequence). The CDR3: CASSRDRGNEKLFF. The CDR3 nucleotides read TGTGCCAGCAGCAGAGACAGGGGGAACGAAAAACTGTTTTTT.

This chain uses TRBV5-6 with TRBJ2-1; 10 positions match TRBD2. The CDR3 sequence is 17 residues long. V lost 2 bases, J lost 5 bases, and 10 bases stayed unmatched. Germline CDR1 is SGHDT and CDR2 is YYEEEE. CDR3 bases: TGTGCCAGCAGCTTCTACACGGGACTAGCGACTAACAATGAGCAGTTCTTC. Translated: CASSFYTGLATNNEQFF.